This T cell receptor beta chain stems from a study of STAT5B mutations in CD4+ large granular lymphocyte leukemia. Study details: Healthy donors showed HLA-associated enrichment of the CDR3 'QG' motif.

Assay: immunoSEQ multiplex PCR; the TCRdb copy retains only in-frame clones and omits some. This table holds 30,000 to 40,000 clones, around 76% found once. General study results and limits: No patients shared main leukemic clonotypes, though around 24% appeared at low frequency elsewhere. CD4-sorted patient repertoires seemed more clonal than healthy CD4+ repertoires. Top patient clones used TRBV06 genes more often: 8/27 versus 2/35 in controls.

To note about this clone: The antigen is not known.

V dropped 7 bases and J dropped 0 bases, with 12 bases sitting between them. The germline V gene has CDR1 MNHNS and CDR2 SASEGT. The CDR3 spans 15 residues. This receptor was identified in a human donor in good health. The sequenced sample was CD4+ T cells from blood buffy coats. The chain is built from TRBV6-1 and TRBJ2-2; TRBD2 might be the D (6 bases). CDR3 DNA sequence: TGTGCCAGCACCATAGCGGTATCGAACACCGGGGAGCTGTTTTTT. Its translation: CASTIAVSNTGELFF.